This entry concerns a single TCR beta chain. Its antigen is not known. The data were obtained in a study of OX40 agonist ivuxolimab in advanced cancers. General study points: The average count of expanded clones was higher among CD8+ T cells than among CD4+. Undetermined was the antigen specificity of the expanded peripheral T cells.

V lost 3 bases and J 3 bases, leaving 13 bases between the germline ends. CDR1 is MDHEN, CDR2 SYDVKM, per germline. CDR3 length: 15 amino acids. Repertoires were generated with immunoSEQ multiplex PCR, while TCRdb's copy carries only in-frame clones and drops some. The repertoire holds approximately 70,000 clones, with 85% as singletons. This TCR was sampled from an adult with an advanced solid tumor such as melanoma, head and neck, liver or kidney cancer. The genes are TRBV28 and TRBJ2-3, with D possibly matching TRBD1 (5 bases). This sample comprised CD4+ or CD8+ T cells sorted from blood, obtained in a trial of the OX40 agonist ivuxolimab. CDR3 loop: CASSFATGGTDTQYF. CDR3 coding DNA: TGTGCCAGCAGTTTCGCTACAGGTGGGACAGATACGCAGTATTTT.